The T cell receptor (beta chain) under discussion was sequenced for a study of blood T cell repertoires in COVID-19. With 10 bases removed from V and 2 bases from J, the gap between germline ends came to 14 bases. Per germline, CDR1 KGHSH and CDR2 LQKENI. The CDR3 has 13 residues. TCRdb's table, derived via immunoSEQ multiplex PCR, lists solely in-frame clones and lacks some. The sample has hundreds of thousands of clones, 86% seen once; the top ten hold 2% to 2.5%. The sequenced sample was PBMCs or T cells enriched from blood (not recorded which). The receptor was isolated from a woman between 45 and 65 years old who had recovered from COVID-19. The chain uses TRBV18 and TRBJ1-1; D perhaps matches TRBD1 (5 bases). CDR3 DNA: TGTGCCACCTTGGGGGGGAAAAACACTGAAGCTTTCTTT. Translation: CATLGGKNTEAFF.